These T cell receptor beta chains were read from a single sample in a study of PD-L1 blockade in urothelial cancer. The protocol was immunoSEQ multiplex PCR, while the TCRdb copy is restricted to in-frame clones and leaves out a portion. The sample includes approximately 100,000 clones, 90% to 95% seen only once; the top ten take 0.85% to 1%. This specimen was PBMCs, taken around atezolizumab (anti-PD-L1) treatment. The receptors here all came from a woman older than 75 with urothelial cancer. Both conserved end residues are part of each CDR3. A D gene is named only where the DNA matches it firmly. Size tells how often a clone was seen (once, few, many) or the class of an expanded clone, and some rows leave it out.

clone_size: .
d_call: TRBD1
j_call: TRBJ1-1
v_call: TRBV2
cdr3_aa: CATGTEVNTEAFF
cdr3_nt: TGTGCCACCGGGACAGAGGTGAACACTGAAGCTTTCTTT

clone_size: .
d_call: TRBD1
j_call: TRBJ2-7
v_call: TRBV29-1
cdr3_aa: CSVDKGAGEQYF
cdr3_nt: TGCAGCGTTGATAAGGGGGCGGGCGAGCAGTACTTC

clone_size: .
d_call: TRBD1
j_call: TRBJ2-7
v_call: TRBV6-5
cdr3_aa: CASSRSGQGGYEQYF
cdr3_nt: TGTGCCAGCAGCAGATCGGGACAGGGAGGCTACGAGCAGTACTTC

clone_size: once
d_call: .
j_call: TRBJ1-5
v_call: TRBV6-1
cdr3_aa: CASSEGTVNNQPQHF
cdr3_nt: TGTGCCAGCAGTGAAGGGACAGTTAACAATCAGCCCCAGCATTTT

clone_size: .
d_call: .
j_call: TRBJ2-1
v_call: TRBV7-9
cdr3_aa: CASSLQGIGEQFF
cdr3_nt: TGTGCCAGCAGCTTACAGGGGATCGGTGAGCAGTTCTTC

clone_size: once
d_call: TRBD2
j_call: TRBJ2-1
v_call: TRBV5-6
cdr3_aa: CASSLTLAGSNEQFF
cdr3_nt: TGTGCCAGCAGCTTGACACTAGCGGGATCCAATGAGCAGTTCTTC

clone_size: .
d_call: TRBD2
j_call: TRBJ2-3
v_call: TRBV27
cdr3_aa: CASSSLAGGVDTQYF
cdr3_nt: TGTGCCAGCAGTTCGCTAGCGGGAGGGGTAGATACGCAGTATTTT

clone_size: .
d_call: TRBD2
j_call: TRBJ2-5
v_call: TRBV30
cdr3_aa: CAWSVGRSQETQYF
cdr3_nt: TGTGCCTGGAGTGTCGGGAGGTCACAAGAGACCCAGTACTTC

clone_size: .
d_call: .
j_call: TRBJ2-2
v_call: TRBV15
cdr3_aa: CATSREGLQTGELFF
cdr3_nt: TGTGCCACCAGCAGAGAGGGACTCCAAACCGGGGAGCTGTTTTTT

clone_size: .
d_call: .
j_call: TRBJ1-2
v_call: TRBV5-1
cdr3_aa: CASSPDTTNYGYTF
cdr3_nt: TGCGCCAGCAGCCCGGACACAACCAACTATGGCTACACCTTC

clone_size: .
d_call: TRBD2
j_call: TRBJ2-3
v_call: TRBV28
cdr3_aa: CASTPGLAGGFTDTQYF
cdr3_nt: TGTGCCAGCACCCCGGGACTAGCGGGAGGATTCACAGATACGCAGTATTTT

clone_size: .
d_call: TRBD1
j_call: TRBJ1-2
v_call: TRBV6-5
cdr3_aa: CASSYGGTGLGTF
cdr3_nt: TGTGCCAGCAGTTACGGCGGGACAGGGTTAGGCACCTTC

clone_size: .
d_call: TRBD1
j_call: TRBJ1-5
v_call: TRBV18
cdr3_aa: CASSAEQGNGNQPQHF
cdr3_nt: TGTGCCAGCTCAGCCGAACAGGGGAATGGCAATCAGCCCCAGCATTTT

clone_size: .
d_call: .
j_call: TRBJ2-7
v_call: TRBV6-5
cdr3_aa: CASSAGRGSSYEQYF
cdr3_nt: TGTGCCAGCAGTGCCGGACGGGGGAGCTCCTACGAGCAGTACTTC

clone_size: .
d_call: .
j_call: TRBJ2-7
v_call: TRBV10-3
cdr3_aa: CAISDGGVGQQYF
cdr3_nt: TGTGCCATCAGTGACGGAGGGGTGGGCCAGCAGTACTTC

clone_size: .
d_call: .
j_call: TRBJ2-1
v_call: TRBV27
cdr3_aa: CASSPSGARALNEQFF
cdr3_nt: TGTGCCAGCAGTCCCTCGGGAGCTAGGGCCCTCAATGAGCAGTTCTTC

clone_size: .
d_call: TRBD2
j_call: TRBJ2-3
v_call: TRBV6-1
cdr3_aa: CASSEASGLAGPDTDTQYF
cdr3_nt: TGTGCCAGCAGTGAAGCGTCGGGACTAGCGGGCCCCGACACAGATACGCAGTATTTT

clone_size: .
d_call: .
j_call: TRBJ2-3
v_call: TRBV19
cdr3_aa: CASSTSWADTQYF
cdr3_nt: TGTGCCAGTAGTACTAGTTGGGCAGATACGCAGTATTTT

clone_size: once
d_call: TRBD2
j_call: TRBJ2-2
v_call: TRBV5-1
cdr3_aa: CASYPAGVNANTGELFF
cdr3_nt: TGCGCCAGCTATCCAGCGGGAGTAAACGCGAACACCGGGGAGCTGTTTTTT

clone_size: .
d_call: .
j_call: TRBJ1-1
v_call: TRBV7-6
cdr3_aa: CASSFSLDTEAFF
cdr3_nt: TGTGCCAGCAGCTTCTCACTAGACACTGAAGCTTTCTTT

clone_size: .
d_call: .
j_call: TRBJ2-7
v_call: TRBV7-3
cdr3_aa: CASSFQGGLSYEQYF
cdr3_nt: TGTGCCAGCAGCTTCCAAGGGGGTCTCTCCTACGAGCAGTACTTC

clone_size: once
d_call: .
j_call: TRBJ1-1
v_call: TRBV28
cdr3_aa: CANSRRATHTEAFF
cdr3_nt: TGTGCCAATAGTCGCAGGGCAACGCACACTGAAGCTTTCTTT

clone_size: .
d_call: .
j_call: TRBJ2-3
v_call: TRBV7-6
cdr3_aa: CASSLGTGADTQYF
cdr3_nt: TGTGCCAGCAGCTTGGGGACGGGAGCAGATACGCAGTATTTT

clone_size: .
d_call: .
j_call: TRBJ2-2
v_call: TRBV10-3
cdr3_aa: CAISESMGGAGELFF
cdr3_nt: TGTGCCATCAGTGAGTCGATGGGGGGAGCCGGGGAGCTGTTTTTT

clone_size: .
d_call: TRBD1
j_call: TRBJ1-1
v_call: TRBV5-1
cdr3_aa: CASSLRAQGATEAFF
cdr3_nt: TGCGCCAGCAGCTTGCGGGCACAGGGGGCCACTGAAGCTTTCTTT

clone_size: .
d_call: .
j_call: TRBJ2-5
v_call: TRBV10-2
cdr3_aa: CASRGLSQETQYF
cdr3_nt: TGCGCCAGCCGCGGACTCTCTCAAGAGACCCAGTACTTC

clone_size: .
d_call: .
j_call: TRBJ1-5
v_call: TRBV7-9
cdr3_aa: CASSRDNQPQHF
cdr3_nt: TGTGCCAGCAGCCGGGACAACCAGCCCCAGCATTTT

clone_size: .
d_call: .
j_call: TRBJ2-7
v_call: TRBV5-5
cdr3_aa: CASSLEGVYEQYF
cdr3_nt: TGTGCCAGCAGCTTGGAGGGGGTCTACGAGCAGTACTTC

clone_size: .
d_call: TRBD2
j_call: TRBJ2-2
v_call: TRBV5-1
cdr3_aa: CASSDSGSQGTGELFF
cdr3_nt: TGCGCCAGCAGCGATAGCGGGAGTCAAGGCACCGGGGAGCTGTTTTTT

clone_size: few
d_call: .
j_call: TRBJ1-5
v_call: TRBV5-4
cdr3_aa: CASSLDGQPQHF
cdr3_nt: TGTGCCAGCAGCTTGGACGGTCAGCCCCAGCATTTT

clone_size: .
d_call: TRBD1
j_call: TRBJ1-1
v_call: TRBV5-6
cdr3_aa: CASSLARGGFPSNTEAFF
cdr3_nt: TGTGCCAGCAGCTTGGCCAGAGGGGGCTTCCCTTCGAACACTGAAGCTTTCTTT

clone_size: .
d_call: .
j_call: TRBJ1-5
v_call: TRBV2
cdr3_aa: CASSGATGGNQPQHF
cdr3_nt: TGTGCCAGCAGTGGGGCCACCGGGGGCAATCAGCCCCAGCATTTT

clone_size: .
d_call: TRBD1
j_call: TRBJ1-1
v_call: TRBV11-3
cdr3_aa: CASSSGQGRTEAFF
cdr3_nt: TGTGCCAGCAGCTCGGGACAGGGAAGGACTGAAGCTTTCTTT

clone_size: .
d_call: .
j_call: TRBJ1-1
v_call: TRBV27
cdr3_aa: CASTSDTEAFF
cdr3_nt: TGTGCCAGCACAAGCGACACTGAAGCTTTCTTT

clone_size: .
d_call: .
j_call: TRBJ1-1
v_call: TRBV6-5
cdr3_aa: CASSYVAENTEAFF
cdr3_nt: TGTGCCAGCAGTTACGTAGCGGAGAACACTGAAGCTTTCTTT